This T cell receptor (beta chain) was recovered during a study of shared clonotypes between healthy human individuals. Study-level results: The genetic and exposure-history diversity represented was limited by few donors.

The assay was run at deep level. The assay was immunoSEQ multiplex PCR, and TCRdb's table has in-frame clones only and misses some. Of about 380,000 clones listed, just over 95% are singletons. CDR1 is LGHNA, CDR2 YNFKEQ, per germline. Trimming took off 4 bases at V and 4 bases at J, with 19 bases between the two ends. The CDR3 totals 16 residues. Every donor was a Caucasian adult from Nashville, Tennessee. CCR7-negative CD45RA+ TemRA cells were pooled with CD45RO+ cells for CD8 memory. As regards this clone: Antigen unknown.

The TCR sequence derives from a man aged 30 to 45 in good health. Sequencing was done on a sample of memory CD8+ T cells sorted from blood. As for subset: CD45RO+ cells pooled with CCR7-negative TemRA cells. The chain is built from TRBV4-2 and TRBJ2-5; perhaps TRBD2 as D (7 bases). The CDR3 sequence: CASSPEGGTMSETQYF. The CDR3 bases are TGTGCCAGCAGCCCGGAGGGGGGGACAATGTCAGAGACCCAGTACTTC.